A selection of T cell receptor beta chains follows, all from one sample in a study of T cells in Graves' hyperthyroidism and ophthalmopathy. TCRdb re-analysed the multiplex PCR reads in MiXCR, keeping a single row per CDR3 protein. The table has under 350,000 distinct CDR3 sequences, about 21% seen once. The sample consisted of blood. These receptors were collected from a woman aged 45-59 years with Graves' hyperthyroidism. Both conserved end residues are part of each CDR3. A D gene is named only where the DNA matches it firmly. Not every row has a clone size; where given, it reads once, few, many or a size class.

d_gene | j_gene | v_gene | abundance | CDR3aa | CDR3nt
TRBD1 | TRBJ2-5 | TRBV6-1 | few | CASSGYRGREETQYF | TGTGCCAGCAGTGGGTACAGGGGGCGAGAAGAGACCCAGTACTTC
- | TRBJ1-2 | TRBV5-1 | few | CASSWEPGGNYGYTF | TGCGCCAGCAGCTGGGAACCCGGGGGGAACTATGGCTACACCTTC
- | TRBJ1-5 | TRBV7-8 | many | CASSSGLWQPQHF | TGTGCCAGCAGCTCGGGACTTTGGCAGCCCCAGCATTTT
TRBD1 | TRBJ2-7 | TRBV10-3 | many | CATTDRDGEQYF | TGTGCCACCACGGACAGGGATGGCGAGCAGTACTTC
- | TRBJ2-7 | TRBV11-2 | many | CASSLQGGVSYEQYF | TGTGCCAGCAGCTTACAGGGAGGTGTATCCTACGAGCAGTACTTC
TRBD1 | TRBJ1-2 | TRBV20-1 | - | CSARDRTGLGYTF | TGCAGTGCTAGAGATAGGACAGGGCTAGGCTACACCTTC
- | TRBJ2-5 | TRBV5-1 | many | CASSLGGAETQYF | TGCGCCAGCAGCTTGGGTGGAGCAGAGACCCAGTACTTC
- | TRBJ2-7 | TRBV20-1 | - | CSARGAGVYEQYF | TGCAGTGCTCGGGGGGCGGGAGTATACGAGCAGTACTTC
- | TRBJ1-4 | TRBV4-1 | - | CASSPLPNEKLFF | TGCGCCAGCAGCCCGCTCCCTAATGAAAAACTGTTTTTT
- | TRBJ2-7 | TRBV11-2 | many | CASSLAGTSSYEQYF | TGTGCCAGCAGCTTAGCCGGGACGAGCTCCTACGAGCAGTACTTC
- | TRBJ2-3 | TRBV30 | many | CAWSVRNSRTDTQYF | TGTGCCTGGAGTGTACGAAACAGTCGCACAGATACGCAGTATTTT
TRBD1 | TRBJ2-7 | TRBV28 | many | CASSLYRGRYEQYF | TGTGCCAGCAGTTTATACAGGGGGCGCTACGAGCAGTACTTC